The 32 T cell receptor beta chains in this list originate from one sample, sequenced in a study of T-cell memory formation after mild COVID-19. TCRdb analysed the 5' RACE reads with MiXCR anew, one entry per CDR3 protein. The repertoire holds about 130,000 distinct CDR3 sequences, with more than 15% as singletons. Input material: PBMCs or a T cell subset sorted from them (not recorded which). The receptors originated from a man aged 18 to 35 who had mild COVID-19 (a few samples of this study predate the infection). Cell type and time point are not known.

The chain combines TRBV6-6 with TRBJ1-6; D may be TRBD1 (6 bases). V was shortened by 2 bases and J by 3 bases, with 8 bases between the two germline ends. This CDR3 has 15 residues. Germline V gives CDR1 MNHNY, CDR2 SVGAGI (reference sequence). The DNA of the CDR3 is TGTGCCAGCAGTTACGGGGGCGGCTATAATTCACCCCTCCACTTT. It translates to CASSYGGGYNSPLHF.

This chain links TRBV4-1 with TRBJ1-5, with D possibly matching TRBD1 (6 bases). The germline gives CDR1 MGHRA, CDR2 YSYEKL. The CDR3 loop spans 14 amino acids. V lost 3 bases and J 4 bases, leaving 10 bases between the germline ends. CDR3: CASSHTGKNQPQHF. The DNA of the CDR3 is TGCGCCAGCAGCCACACAGGGAAGAATCAGCCCCAGCATTTT.

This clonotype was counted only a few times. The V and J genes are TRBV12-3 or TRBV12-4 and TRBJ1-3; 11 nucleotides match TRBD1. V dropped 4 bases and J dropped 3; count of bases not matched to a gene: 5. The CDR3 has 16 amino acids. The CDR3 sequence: CASSSGQGGFGNTIYF. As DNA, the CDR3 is TGTGCCAGCAGTTCGGGACAGGGGGGCTTTGGAAACACCATATATTTT.

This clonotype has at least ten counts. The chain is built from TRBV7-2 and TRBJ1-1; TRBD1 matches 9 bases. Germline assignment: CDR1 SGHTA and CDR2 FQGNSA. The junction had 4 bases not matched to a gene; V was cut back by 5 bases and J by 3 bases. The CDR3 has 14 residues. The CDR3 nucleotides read TGTGCCAGCAGCAATCGACAGGGGGACACTGAAGCTTTCTTT. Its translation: CASSNRQGDTEAFF.

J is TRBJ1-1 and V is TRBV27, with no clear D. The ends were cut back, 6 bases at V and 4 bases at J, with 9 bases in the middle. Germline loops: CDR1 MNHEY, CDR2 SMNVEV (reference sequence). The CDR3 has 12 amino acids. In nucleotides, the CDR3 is TGTGCCAGCAGGTCGGGCGGCACTGAAGCTTTCTTT. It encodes CASRSGGTEAFF.

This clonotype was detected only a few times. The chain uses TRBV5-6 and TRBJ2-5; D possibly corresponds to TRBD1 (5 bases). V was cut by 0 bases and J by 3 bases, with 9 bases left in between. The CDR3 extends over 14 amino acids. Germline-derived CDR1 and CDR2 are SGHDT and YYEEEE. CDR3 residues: CASSLGQGKETQYF. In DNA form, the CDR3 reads TGTGCCAGCAGCTTGGGGCAGGGAAAAGAGACCCAGTACTTC.

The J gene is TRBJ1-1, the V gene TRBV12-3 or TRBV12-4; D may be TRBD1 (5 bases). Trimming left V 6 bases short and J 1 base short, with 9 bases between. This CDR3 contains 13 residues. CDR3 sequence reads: CASRAGGNTEAFF. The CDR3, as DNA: TGTGCCAGCAGGGCGGGGGGGAACACTGAAGCTTTCTTT.

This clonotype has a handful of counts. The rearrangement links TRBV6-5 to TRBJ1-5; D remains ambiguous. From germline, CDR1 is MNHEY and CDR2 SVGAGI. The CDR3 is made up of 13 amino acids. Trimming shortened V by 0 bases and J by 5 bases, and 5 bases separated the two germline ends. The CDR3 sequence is CASSYSPDQPQHF. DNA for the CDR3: TGTGCCAGCAGTTACTCTCCCGATCAGCCCCAGCATTTT.

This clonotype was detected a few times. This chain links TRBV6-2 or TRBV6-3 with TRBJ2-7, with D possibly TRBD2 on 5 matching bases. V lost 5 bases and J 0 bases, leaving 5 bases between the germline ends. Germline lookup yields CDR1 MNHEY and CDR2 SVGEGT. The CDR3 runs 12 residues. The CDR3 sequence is CASSGSSYEQYV. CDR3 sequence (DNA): TGTGCCAGCAGTGGGAGCTCCTACGAGCAGTACGTC.

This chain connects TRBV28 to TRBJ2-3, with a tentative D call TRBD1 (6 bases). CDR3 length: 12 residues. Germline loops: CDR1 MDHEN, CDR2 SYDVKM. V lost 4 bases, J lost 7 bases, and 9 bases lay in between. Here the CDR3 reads CASSSQGYTQYF. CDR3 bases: TGTGCCAGCAGTTCACAGGGTTATACGCAGTATTTT.

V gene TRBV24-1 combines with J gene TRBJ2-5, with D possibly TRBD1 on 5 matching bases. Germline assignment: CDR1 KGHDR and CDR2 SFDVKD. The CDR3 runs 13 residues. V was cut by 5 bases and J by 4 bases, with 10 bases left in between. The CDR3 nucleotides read TGTGCCACCAGTGGTACAGGCGGAGAGACCCAGTACTTC. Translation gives CATSGTGGETQYF.

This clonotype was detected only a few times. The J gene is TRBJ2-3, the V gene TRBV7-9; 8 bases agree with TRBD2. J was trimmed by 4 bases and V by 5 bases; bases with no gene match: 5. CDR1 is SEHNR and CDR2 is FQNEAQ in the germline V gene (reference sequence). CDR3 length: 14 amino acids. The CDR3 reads CASSLSGEADTQYF. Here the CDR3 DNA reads TGTGCCAGCAGCCTTAGCGGGGAAGCAGATACGCAGTATTTT.

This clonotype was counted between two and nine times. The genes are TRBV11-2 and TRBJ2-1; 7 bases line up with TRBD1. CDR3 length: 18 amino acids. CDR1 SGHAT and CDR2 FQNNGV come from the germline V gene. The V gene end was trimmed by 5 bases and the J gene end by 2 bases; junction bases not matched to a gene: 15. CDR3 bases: TGTGCCAGCAGCCCGAGGGACAGCACCGTGACAACCTACAATGAGCAGTTCTTC. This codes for CASSPRDSTVTTYNEQFF.

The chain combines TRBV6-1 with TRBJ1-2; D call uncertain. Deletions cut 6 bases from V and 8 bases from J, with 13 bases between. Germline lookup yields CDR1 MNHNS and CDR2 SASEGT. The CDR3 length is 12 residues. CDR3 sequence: CASSRMSGGYTF. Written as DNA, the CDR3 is TGTGCCAGCAGCAGGATGTCTGGAGGCTACACCTTC.

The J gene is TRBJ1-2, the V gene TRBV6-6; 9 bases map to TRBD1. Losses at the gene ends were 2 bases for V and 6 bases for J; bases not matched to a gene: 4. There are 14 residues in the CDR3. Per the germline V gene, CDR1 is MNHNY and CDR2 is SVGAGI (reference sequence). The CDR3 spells CASSYADRGDGYTF. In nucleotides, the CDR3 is TGTGCCAGCAGTTACGCCGACAGGGGGGATGGCTACACCTTC.

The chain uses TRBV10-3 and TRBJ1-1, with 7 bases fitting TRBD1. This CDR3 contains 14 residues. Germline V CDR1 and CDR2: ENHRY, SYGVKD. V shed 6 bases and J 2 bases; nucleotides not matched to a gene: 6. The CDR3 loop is CAIRSGTDNTEAFF. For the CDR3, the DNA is TGTGCCATCAGGTCCGGGACAGACAACACTGAAGCTTTCTTT.

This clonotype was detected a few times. DNA for the CDR3: TGTGCCAGCAGTTTAGGCAGGGTTCAGGGGTACTTC. Translated, it gives CASSLGRVQGYF. The chain uses TRBV12-3 or TRBV12-4 and TRBJ2-7, with a tentative D call TRBD1 (5 bases). The CDR3 has 12 residues. V was shortened by 1 base and J by 12 bases, with 13 bases between the two germline ends.

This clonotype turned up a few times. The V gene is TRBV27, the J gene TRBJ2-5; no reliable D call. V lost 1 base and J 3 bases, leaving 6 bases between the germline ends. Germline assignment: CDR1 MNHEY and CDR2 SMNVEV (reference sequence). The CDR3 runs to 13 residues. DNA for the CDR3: TGTGCCAGCAGTTTATACACGGAAGAGACCCAGTACTTC. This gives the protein CASSLYTEETQYF.

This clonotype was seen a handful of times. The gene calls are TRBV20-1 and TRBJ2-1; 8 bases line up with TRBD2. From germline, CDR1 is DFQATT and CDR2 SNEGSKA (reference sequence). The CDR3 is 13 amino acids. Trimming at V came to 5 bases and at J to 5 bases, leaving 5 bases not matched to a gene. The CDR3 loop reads CSALSAGDNEQFF. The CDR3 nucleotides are TGCAGTGCTCTATCAGCGGGGGACAATGAGCAGTTCTTC.

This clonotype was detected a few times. The CDR3 coding sequence is TGTGCCATCAGCCCCAGACGGAACGCCAATGAGCAGTTCTTC. Translated, it gives CAISPRRNANEQFF. This sequence joins TRBV10-3 and TRBJ2-1; D gene unclear. This CDR3 contains 14 residues. Per the germline V gene, CDR1 is ENHRY and CDR2 is SYGVKD. Trimming pared 6 bases from V and 6 bases from J, leaving 15 bases between.

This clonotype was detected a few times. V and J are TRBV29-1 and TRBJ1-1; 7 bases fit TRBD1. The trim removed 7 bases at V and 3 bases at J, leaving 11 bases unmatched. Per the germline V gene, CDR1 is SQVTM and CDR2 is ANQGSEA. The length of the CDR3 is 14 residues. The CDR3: CSASLGQGDTEAFF. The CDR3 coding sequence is TGCAGCGCAAGCCTCGGGCAGGGGGACACTGAAGCTTTCTTT.

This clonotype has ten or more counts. The DNA of the CDR3 is TGTGCCAGCAGCGTACCAGGGGAACGAGATACGCAGTATTTT. This encodes CASSVPGERDTQYF. The chain employs TRBV7-2 and TRBJ2-3, with D possibly being TRBD1 (6 bases). This CDR3 spans 14 amino acids. V dropped 5 bases and J dropped 5 bases, with 14 bases sitting between them. Germline V gene sequence: CDR1 SGHTA, CDR2 FQGNSA.

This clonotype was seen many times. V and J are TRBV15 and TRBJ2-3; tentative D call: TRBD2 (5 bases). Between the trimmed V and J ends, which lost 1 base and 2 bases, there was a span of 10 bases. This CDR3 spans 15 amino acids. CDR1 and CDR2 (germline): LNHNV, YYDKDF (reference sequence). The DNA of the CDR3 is TGTGCCACCAGCAGAGTGACGGGGATCACAGATACGCAGTATTTT. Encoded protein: CATSRVTGITDTQYF.

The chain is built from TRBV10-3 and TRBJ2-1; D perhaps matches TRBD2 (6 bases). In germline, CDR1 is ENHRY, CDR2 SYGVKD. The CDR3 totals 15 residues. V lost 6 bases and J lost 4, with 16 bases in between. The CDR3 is CAIRPFGAGYNEQFF. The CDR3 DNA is TGTGCCATCAGGCCCTTTGGGGCGGGGTACAATGAGCAGTTCTTC.

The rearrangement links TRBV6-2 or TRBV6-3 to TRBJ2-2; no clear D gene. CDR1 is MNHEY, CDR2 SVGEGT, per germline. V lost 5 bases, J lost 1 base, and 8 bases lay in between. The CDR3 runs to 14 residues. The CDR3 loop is CASSVVRNTGELFF. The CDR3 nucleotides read TGTGCCAGCAGTGTCGTTCGGAACACCGGGGAGCTGTTTTTT.

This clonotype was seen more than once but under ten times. For the CDR3, the DNA is TGTGCCACGAGGATCACAGATACGCAGTATTTT. Translated, it gives CATRITDTQYF. The V and J genes are TRBV27 and TRBJ2-3; D ambiguous. Looked up from germline, CDR1 is MNHEY and CDR2 is SMNVEV (reference sequence). The CDR3 is made up of 11 amino acids. V was clipped by 10 bases and J by 2 bases, with 7 bases between them.

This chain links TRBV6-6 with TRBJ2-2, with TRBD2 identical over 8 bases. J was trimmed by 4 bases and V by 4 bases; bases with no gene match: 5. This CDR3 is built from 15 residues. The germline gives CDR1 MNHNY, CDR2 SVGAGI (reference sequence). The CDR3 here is CASSFRGGGTGELFF. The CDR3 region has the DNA TGTGCCAGCAGTTTCCGGGGGGGAGGCACCGGGGAGCTGTTTTTT.

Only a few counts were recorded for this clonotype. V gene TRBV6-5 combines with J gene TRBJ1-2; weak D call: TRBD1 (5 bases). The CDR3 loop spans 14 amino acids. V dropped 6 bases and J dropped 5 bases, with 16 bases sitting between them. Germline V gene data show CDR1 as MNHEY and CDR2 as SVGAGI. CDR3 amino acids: CASSHGGGPYGYTF. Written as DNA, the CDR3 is TGTGCCAGCAGCCACGGGGGAGGACCATATGGCTACACCTTC.

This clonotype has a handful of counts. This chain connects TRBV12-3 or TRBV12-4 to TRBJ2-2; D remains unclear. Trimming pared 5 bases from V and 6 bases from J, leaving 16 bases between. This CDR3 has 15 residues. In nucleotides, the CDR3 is TGTGCCAGCAGTCCTATATTCTACGGATCCGGGGAGCTGTTTTTT. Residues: CASSPIFYGSGELFF.

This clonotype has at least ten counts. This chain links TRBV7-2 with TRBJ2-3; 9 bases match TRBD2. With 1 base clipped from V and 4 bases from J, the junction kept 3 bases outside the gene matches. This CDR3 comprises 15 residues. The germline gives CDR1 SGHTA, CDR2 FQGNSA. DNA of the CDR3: TGTGCCAGCAGCTTAGTGGCGGGGGGGGCAGATACGCAGTATTTT. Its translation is CASSLVAGGADTQYF.

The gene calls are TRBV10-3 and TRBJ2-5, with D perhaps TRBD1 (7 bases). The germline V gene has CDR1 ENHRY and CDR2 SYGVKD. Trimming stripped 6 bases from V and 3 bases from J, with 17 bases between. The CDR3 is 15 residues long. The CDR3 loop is CAIRETRGGKETQYF. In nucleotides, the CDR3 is TGTGCCATCAGGGAGACTAGAGGGGGCAAAGAGACCCAGTACTTC.

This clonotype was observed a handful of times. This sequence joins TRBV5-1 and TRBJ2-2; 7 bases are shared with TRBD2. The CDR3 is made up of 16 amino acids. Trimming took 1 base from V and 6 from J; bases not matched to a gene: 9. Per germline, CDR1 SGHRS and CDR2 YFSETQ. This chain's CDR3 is CASSLSPSRGAGELFF. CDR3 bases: TGCGCCAGCAGCTTGAGTCCCTCCCGGGGGGCCGGGGAGCTGTTTTTT. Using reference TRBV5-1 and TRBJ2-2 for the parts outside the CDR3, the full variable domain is KAGVTQTPRYLIKTRGQQVTLSCSPISGHRSVSWYQQTPGQGLQFLFEYFSETQRNKGNFPGRFSGRQFSNSRSEMNVSTLELGDSALYLCASSLSPSRGAGELFFGEGSRLTVL.